This is a list of T cell receptor beta chains from one sample in a study of cytomegalovirus exposure and HLA in healthy donors. Measured with immunoSEQ multiplex PCR; TCRdb has only the in-frame clones, and not every one. The sample shows over 250,000 clones, 86% of them seen only once. The specimen sequenced was PBMCs. Every receptor here comes from a man aged 40-55 years in good health and CMV-seropositive. CDR3s include the opening cysteine and the closing phenylalanine or tryptophan. A D gene is named only where the DNA matches it firmly. For some rows the clone size is stated as once, few or many, or as a class when expanded; others skip it.

clone_size | j_call | d_call | v_call | cdr3_aa | cdr3_nt
. | TRBJ2-6 | TRBD2 | TRBV6-1 | CASSDTSAPRSGANVLTF | TGTGCCAGCAGTGATACTAGCGCCCCCCGCTCTGGGGCCAACGTCCTGACTTTC
few | TRBJ1-1 | . | TRBV5-1 | CASSLSPDGAEAFF | TGCGCCAGCAGCTTGTCACCAGACGGAGCTGAAGCTTTCTTT
few | TRBJ1-5 | . | TRBV6-5 | CASSYSSRSNQPQHF | TGTGCCAGCAGTTACTCCAGTCGCTCCAATCAGCCCCAGCATTTT
. | TRBJ1-4 | TRBD1 | TRBV6-5 | CASMGQGGDEKLFF | TGTGCCAGCATGGGGCAGGGGGGTGATGAAAAACTGTTTTTT
few | TRBJ1-4 | . | TRBV28 | CASSPIDRTTNEKLFF | TGTGCCAGCAGCCCAATCGACAGAACAACTAATGAAAAACTGTTTTTT
once | TRBJ2-7 | . | TRBV10-1 | CASSLTRDGSEQYF | TGCGCCAGCAGCCTAACCAGGGATGGTAGCGAGCAGTACTTC
. | TRBJ2-3 | TRBD2 | TRBV18 | CASSLGTSGTGNTQYF | TGTGCCAGCTCACTCGGGACTAGCGGGACTGGGAATACGCAGTATTTT
few | TRBJ1-1 | TRBD1 | TRBV5-6 | CASSSWTGEFSARNTEAFF | TGTGCCAGCAGCTCCTGGACAGGGGAATTTTCCGCGAGGAACACTGAAGCTTTCTTT
. | TRBJ2-5 | TRBD2 | TRBV11-2 | CASSGTSGISWAWTQYF | TGTGCCAGCAGCGGGACTAGCGGGATTTCTTGGGCATGGACCCAGTACTTC
. | TRBJ1-1 | . | TRBV18 | CASTTGAWPTEAFF | TGTGCCAGCACGACAGGTGCCTGGCCCACTGAAGCTTTCTTT
. | TRBJ1-2 | . | TRBV5-6 | CASSLGRAGYGYTF | TGTGCCAGCAGCCTCGGGAGGGCTGGGTATGGCTACACCTTC
. | TRBJ2-3 | TRBD1 | TRBV19 | CASSNYRGGTDTQYF | TGTGCCAGTAGTAACTACAGGGGAGGCACAGATACGCAGTATTTT
few | TRBJ2-5 | . | TRBV4-1 | CASSQEFRYQETQYF | TGCGCCAGCAGCCAAGAATTCAGGTACCAAGAGACCCAGTACTTC
once | TRBJ2-5 | . | TRBV27 | CASSFDVGLETQYF | TGTGCCAGCAGTTTCGACGTGGGGCTGGAGACCCAGTACTTC
. | TRBJ1-4 | . | TRBV9 | CASSAGGKLFF | TGTGCCAGCAGCGCCGGAGGAAAACTGTTTTTT
few | TRBJ1-1 | TRBD1 | TRBV18 | CASSQGQGNTEAFF | TGTGCCAGCTCACAAGGACAGGGGAACACTGAAGCTTTCTTT
. | TRBJ2-1 | . | TRBV7-9 | CASRPSRRGNYNEQFF | TGTGCCAGCAGGCCCTCTAGGCGCGGGAATTACAATGAGCAGTTCTTC
. | TRBJ1-4 | . | TRBV2 | CASRLTATNEKLFF | TGTGCCAGCAGGCTGACAGCAACTAATGAAAAACTGTTTTTT
. | TRBJ2-1 | . | TRBV19 | CASSIVAEQFF | TGTGCCAGTAGTATCGTAGCCGAGCAGTTCTTC
. | TRBJ2-7 | TRBD2 | TRBV11-2 | CASSVSGRALEQYF | TGTGCCAGCAGCGTGAGCGGGAGGGCCCTCGAGCAGTACTTC
. | TRBJ2-7 | TRBD2 | TRBV18 | CASSPGTSGRNYEQYF | TGTGCCAGCTCACCCGGGACTAGCGGGAGGAACTACGAGCAGTACTTC
. | TRBJ1-2 | . | TRBV4-1 | CASSREQGGYGYTF | TGCGCCAGCAGCCGGGAACAGGGAGGGTATGGCTACACCTTC
. | TRBJ2-1 | TRBD1 | TRBV6-5 | CASSSGSGQHNEQFF | TGTGCCAGCAGTTCCGGCTCGGGACAGCACAATGAGCAGTTCTTC
. | TRBJ2-6 | TRBD1 | TRBV7-6 | CASSSGTGFTDVLTF | TGTGCCAGCAGCTCCGGGACAGGGTTCACCGACGTCCTGACTTTC
. | TRBJ2-7 | . | TRBV5-1 | CASSPARSSYEQYF | TGCGCCAGCAGCCCCGCTAGAAGCTCCTACGAGCAGTACTTC
. | TRBJ1-1 | . | TRBV5-6 | CASRSPNTEAFF | TGTGCCAGCAGGAGTCCGAACACTGAAGCTTTCTTT
. | TRBJ1-2 | TRBD1 | TRBV4-1 | CASSQGTGANYGYTF | TGCGCCAGCAGCCAGGGGACAGGGGCCAACTATGGCTACACCTTC
. | TRBJ2-1 | . | TRBV6-5 | CASMVRPAGNEQFF | TGTGCCAGCATGGTTCGCCCCGCGGGCAATGAGCAGTTCTTC
. | TRBJ1-1 | . | TRBV7-3 | CASSLQGLDTEAFF | TGTGCCAGCAGCTTACAGGGTCTGGACACTGAAGCTTTCTTT
. | TRBJ1-5 | . | TRBV28 | CASSLSVWPQHF | TGTGCCAGCAGTTTATCGGTCTGGCCCCAGCATTTT
. | TRBJ1-2 | . | TRBV28 | CASSSLPVRGERYGYTF | TGTGCCAGCAGTTCCCTCCCGGTGCGGGGGGAACGCTATGGCTACACCTTC
. | TRBJ1-6 | TRBD1 | TRBV27 | CASSLVGTGGSPLHF | TGTGCCAGCAGTTTAGTGGGGACAGGGGGTTCACCCCTCCACTTT
. | TRBJ1-3 | . | TRBV5-6 | CASSLGLNSGNTIYF | TGTGCCAGCAGCTTGGGACTGAACTCTGGAAACACCATATATTTT
. | TRBJ2-7 | . | TRBV28 | CASTPRTTPYEQYF | TGTGCCAGCACCCCTCGGACTACTCCCTACGAGCAGTACTTC
once | TRBJ2-1 | TRBD2 | TRBV4-1 | CASSLAAGLAGASGNEQFF | TGCGCCAGCAGCCTCGCCGCGGGACTAGCGGGAGCCTCGGGAAATGAGCAGTTCTTC
. | TRBJ2-7 | TRBD1 | TRBV29-1 | CSPRNLFRGQGISYEQYF | TGCAGCCCCCGAAACTTGTTCAGAGGACAGGGAATTTCCTACGAGCAGTACTTC
. | TRBJ2-1 | . | TRBV19 | CASSIDLAGPDPFF | TGTGCCAGTAGTATAGATCTGGCGGGGCCGGACCCGTTCTTC
few | TRBJ1-5 | . | TRBV6-6 | CASSYSAGSNQPQHF | TGTGCCAGCAGTTACTCGGCGGGGAGCAATCAGCCCCAGCATTTT
. | TRBJ1-5 | . | TRBV21-1 | CASSKVAGSRRTQPQHF | TGTGCCAGCAGCAAAGTAGCCGGATCGAGGCGTACTCAGCCCCAGCATTTT
. | TRBJ1-1 | . | TRBV18 | CASSQATAQRGTEAFF | TGTGCCAGCTCACAGGCGACAGCCCAACGAGGAACTGAAGCTTTCTTT
. | TRBJ2-7 | TRBD2 | TRBV7-9 | CASSVSGLAGGSYEQYF | TGTGCCAGCAGCGTCTCGGGACTAGCGGGGGGGTCCTACGAGCAGTACTTC
. | TRBJ2-3 | TRBD2 | TRBV9 | CASSFTSGSSDTQYF | TGTGCCAGCAGCTTCACTAGCGGGAGTTCAGATACGCAGTATTTT
. | TRBJ1-5 | . | TRBV27 | CASSHSYSNQPQHF | TGTGCCAGCAGTCACAGCTATAGCAATCAGCCCCAGCATTTT